Following are 2 T cell receptor beta chains from one sample sequenced in a study of chemoradiotherapy in HPV16-positive cancers. Profiled with immunoSEQ multiplex PCR; TCRdb holds only in-frame clones, not every one. The table has more than 4,500 clones, 70% to 85% seen once; the top ten hold roughly a sixth. The sample in question was tumor tissue, obtained from a patient who underwent chemoradiotherapy. Receptors were obtained from a human donor with HPV-associated anogenital cancer.

V gene TRBV7-9 combines with J gene TRBJ2-3, with 9 bases fitting TRBD2. The V segment lost 5 bases and the J segment 0 bases; nucleotides outside the gene matches: 6. From germline, CDR1 is SEHNR and CDR2 FQNEAQ (reference sequence). The CDR3 is made up of 16 amino acids. The CDR3 loop is CASSMGTSRSTDTQYF. CDR3 nucleotide sequence: TGTGCCAGCAGCATGGGGACTAGCAGGAGCACAGATACGCAGTATTTT.

There are a few counts of this clone. The chain has TRBV11-1 and TRBJ2-3; D is perhaps TRBD1 or TRBD2 (5 bases each). Germline V gene lookup returns CDR1 SGHAT and CDR2 FQDESV (reference sequence). The CDR3 consists of 14 residues. Trimming removed 5 bases at V and 6 bases at J, with 15 bases between. In nucleotides, the CDR3 is TGTGCCAGCAGCCGGACCCGAGGGGCGGATACGCAGTATTTT. Its translation is CASSRTRGADTQYF.